This TCR beta chain originates from a study of graft-versus-host responses after intestinal transplantation. Looking at the study overall: Uniformly, recipients were administered anti-thymocyte globulin induction with subsequent tacrolimus and steroids for roughly three years.

CDR3 length equals 17 residues. Germline lookup yields CDR1 SGHRS and CDR2 YFSETQ. The ends lost 3 bases at V and 1 base at J; junction bases unmatched: 7. The data were produced by immunoSEQ multiplex PCR, yet TCRdb's version contains in-frame clones alone and is incomplete. The data contain about 110,000 clones, around nine tenths of them singletons. About this clone: The antigen is not known.

This sequence was found in a human donor who was the organ donor for an intestinal transplant. This specimen was unstimulated CD4+ T cells sorted from spleen or lymph node cells, taken before transplant. The chain is built from TRBV5-1 and TRBJ2-2; 9 positions agree with TRBD2. The CDR3 spells CASSWGTSLMNTGELFF. CDR3 bases: TGCGCCAGCAGCTGGGGGACTAGCCTTATGAACACCGGGGAGCTGTTTTTT.